These 14 T cell receptor beta chains were sequenced from one sample in a study of T-cell reconstitution after alpha-beta-depleted transplantation in children. This sample's TCRbeta library carried unique molecular identifier barcodes. TCRdb re-called the PCR reads with MiXCR, one entry per CDR3 protein. The sample shows around 360,000 distinct CDR3 sequences, under 13% of them seen only once. The source material was PBMCs from the stem cell graft donor, sampled from the stem cell graft. These receptors were collected from a human donor who donated a stem cell graft to a child with acute lymphoblastic leukemia.

This clonotype was seen more than once but under ten times. The gene calls are TRBV20-1 and TRBJ2-2, with D unclear. The CDR3 length is 12 residues. V was cut by 6 bases and J by 1 base, with 6 bases left in between. Per germline, CDR1 DFQATT and CDR2 SNEGSKA (reference sequence). The CDR3 is CSAVRNTGELFF. The CDR3, as DNA: TGCAGTGCCGTCAGGAACACCGGGGAGCTGTTTTTT.

V and J are TRBV11-2 and TRBJ2-4; 8 nucleotides line up with TRBD2. Looked up from germline, CDR1 is SGHAT and CDR2 is FQNNGV. V trimming: 5 bases; J trimming: 0 bases; junction bases outside the gene matches: 15. The CDR3 spans 19 residues. DNA for the CDR3: TGTGCCAGCAGCCCGCTATTCGGGGTAGCGGGGTTAGCCAAAAACATTCAGTACTTC. Its protein product is CASSPLFGVAGLAKNIQYF.

This rearrangement joins TRBV3-1 to TRBJ2-5, with 13 bases aligning to TRBD2. This CDR3 has 19 residues. V was pared by 0 bases and J by 1 base, with 8 bases of the junction left unmatched. CDR1 is LGHDT and CDR2 is YNNKEL in the germline V gene (reference sequence). The CDR3 protein is CASSQEPPGLAGFQETQYF. Written as DNA, the CDR3 is TGTGCCAGCAGCCAAGAGCCCCCGGGACTAGCGGGGTTCCAAGAGACCCAGTACTTC.

This rearrangement joins TRBV20-1 to TRBJ2-1, with D maybe TRBD2 (7 bases). Germline assignment: CDR1 DFQATT and CDR2 SNEGSKA (reference sequence). The CDR3 runs to 17 residues. Trimming left V 2 bases short and J 4 bases short, with 21 bases between. CDR3 in DNA: TGCAGTGCTAGATCACCCCGCGGGGGCGGGGTATACAATGAGCAGTTCTTC. Its translation is CSARSPRGGGVYNEQFF.

The chain couples TRBV24-1 to TRBJ2-3, with a tentative D call TRBD1 (5 bases). Trimming pared 4 bases from V and 2 bases from J, leaving 9 bases between. The CDR3 is 14 amino acids. CDR1 KGHDR and CDR2 SFDVKD come from the germline V gene. The CDR3 DNA reads as TGTGCCACCAGTGACAGGGTGAACACAGATACGCAGTATTTT. Its translation: CATSDRVNTDTQYF.

V usage is TRBV20-1 and J usage is TRBJ2-3; TRBD2 aligns across 8 bases. V shed 2 bases, J shed 2 bases, and the junction held 6 bases outside the gene matches. Germline V CDR1 and CDR2: DFQATT, SNEGSKA (reference sequence). This CDR3 is 15 amino acids long. The CDR3 region is CSARTGGEATDTQYF. The CDR3 bases are TGCAGTGCTAGAACCGGGGGGGAGGCCACAGATACGCAGTATTTT.

This clonotype has just a few counts. V usage is TRBV7-3 and J usage is TRBJ2-1; D may be TRBD1 (5 bases). This CDR3 region has 13 residues. V was shortened by 2 bases and J by 7 bases, with 9 bases between the two germline ends. CDR1 and CDR2 (germline): SGHTA, FQGTGA. The CDR3 bases are TGTGCCAGCAGCTTAGTCAGGGTGAATGAGCAGTTCTTC. This sequence encodes CASSLVRVNEQFF.

The sample holds many counts of this clonotype. The chain is built from TRBV20-1 and TRBJ2-7; 11 bases map to TRBD2. V was clipped by 3 bases and J by 3 bases; unmatched bases: 4. Germline V CDR1 and CDR2: DFQATT, SNEGSKA (reference sequence). The CDR3 runs 14 residues. The CDR3 region is CSARGLAGGYEQYF. CDR3 nucleotides: TGCAGTGCTAGGGGCCTAGCGGGGGGCTACGAGCAGTACTTC.

V usage is TRBV2 and J usage is TRBJ2-7, with unresolved D. From germline, CDR1 is SNHLY and CDR2 FYNNEI. The CDR3 length is 15 residues. Trimming took off 7 bases at V and 1 base at J, with 17 bases between the two ends. This chain's CDR3 is CASNPLGRSSYEQYF. The DNA for the CDR3 is TGTGCCAGCAACCCCTTGGGTAGATCGTCCTACGAGCAGTACTTC.

There are a few counts of this clonotype. This chain connects TRBV28 to TRBJ2-2; D is uncertain. The germline CDR1 and CDR2 sequences are MDHEN and SYDVKM. V dropped 1 base and J dropped 2 bases, with 14 bases sitting between them. The CDR3 is 17 amino acids. CDR3 loop: CASSLFVGLANTGELFF. In nucleotides, the CDR3 is TGTGCCAGCAGTTTATTCGTCGGGCTTGCCAACACCGGGGAGCTGTTTTTT.

This clonotype was seen a few times. The V gene is TRBV9, the J gene TRBJ2-1, with 7 bases identical to TRBD2. This CDR3 is built from 17 residues. V lost 0 bases and J lost 2; bases outside the gene matches: 8. Germline-derived CDR1 and CDR2 are SGDLS and YYNGEE. The CDR3 protein is CASSVVPAGVTYNEQFF. The CDR3 region has the DNA TGTGCCAGCAGCGTAGTTCCGGCGGGAGTCACCTACAATGAGCAGTTCTTC.

There are a few counts of this clonotype. This chain connects TRBV12-3 or TRBV12-4 to TRBJ2-7, with D possibly TRBD2 on 5 matching bases. V dropped 6 bases and J dropped 5 bases, with 17 bases sitting between them. The CDR3 contains 14 residues. This CDR3 reads CASSGLLEADEQYF. CDR3 nucleotide sequence: TGTGCCAGCAGCGGACTTCTAGAGGCCGACGAGCAGTACTTC.

This clonotype was counted at least ten times. The chain recombines TRBV29-1 with TRBJ1-1; 8 nucleotides align to TRBD1. Germline CDR1 reads SQVTM; CDR2 reads ANQGSEA. The trim removed 6 bases at V and 0 bases at J, leaving 3 bases unmatched. The CDR3 extends over 13 amino acids. The CDR3 DNA is TGCAGCGTAGTACAGGGGGTGAACACTGAAGCTTTCTTT. Translation: CSVVQGVNTEAFF.

This clonotype appeared a few times. This chain uses TRBV11-3 with TRBJ2-1, with 8 bases fitting TRBD2. The V gene end was trimmed by 5 bases and the J gene end by 7 bases; junction bases not matched to a gene: 4. Germline V lookup: CDR1 SGHNT, CDR2 YENEEA. CDR3 size: 13 residues. CDR3 loop: CASSRGRWNEQFF. The DNA for the CDR3 is TGTGCCAGCAGCCGCGGGAGGTGGAATGAGCAGTTCTTC.